What follows are 9 T cell receptor beta chains derived from one specimen sequenced in a study of Graves' ophthalmopathy and Graves' hyperthyroidism. Amplification of the TCR beta CDR3 regions used RNA transcripts (as template). Investigators did first-round RT-PCR with HTBI primers, then second-round multiplex PCR. One entry per CDR3 protein, called by TCRdb with MiXCR from the multiplex PCR reads. The sample contains about 740,000 distinct CDR3 sequences, 40% of which appear only once. Sequencing used peripheral blood. The receptors stem from an adult man with Graves' ophthalmopathy.

This clonotype has ten or more counts. The chain employs TRBV2 and TRBJ1-1; 8 bases are a match to TRBD1. The CDR3 length is 13 residues. Germline trimming cut 8 bases from V and 4 bases from J; bases unmatched to any gene: 6. The germline CDR1 and CDR2 sequences are SNHLY and FYNNEI. CDR3 residues: CASEDRVGTEAFF. CDR3 nucleotides: TGTGCCAGCGAGGACAGGGTTGGCACTGAAGCTTTCTTT.

The rearrangement links TRBV10-2 to TRBJ2-2, with 7 bases matching TRBD2. The CDR3 contains 16 residues. Germline loops: CDR1 WSHSY, CDR2 SAAADI. The trim removed 0 bases at V and 6 bases at J, leaving 7 bases unmatched. CDR3 DNA: TGCGCCAGCAGTGAGTCATCCGGGAGGCTCTCCGGGGAGCTGTTTTTT. It translates to CASSESSGRLSGELFF.

This clonotype was seen repeatedly, ten times or more. This chain connects TRBV10-3 to TRBJ1-5, with 8 bases matching TRBD1. V lost 5 bases, J lost 3 bases, and 6 bases stayed unmatched. CDR1 is ENHRY, CDR2 SYGVKD, per germline. This CDR3 comprises 15 residues. In DNA, the CDR3 is TGTGCCATCAGTCAGGGGGCGCGGGACAATCAGCCCCAGCATTTT. Its protein product is CAISQGARDNQPQHF.

This clonotype was observed a few times. The chain recombines TRBV19 with TRBJ1-5; unclear D gene. The CDR3 has 16 amino acids. Looked up from germline, CDR1 is LNHDA and CDR2 is SQIVND (reference sequence). V lost 4 bases to trimming and J lost 7 bases, with 20 bases between them. The CDR3 here is CASSTNFNQRVQPQHF. The CDR3, as DNA: TGTGCCAGTAGTACGAACTTCAATCAGCGGGTCCAGCCCCAGCATTTT. The whole variable domain, remainder taken from reference TRBV19 and TRBJ1-5, is DGGITQSPKYLFRKEGQNVTLSCEQNLNHDAMYWYRQDPGQGLRLIYYSQIVNDFQKGDIAEGYSVSREKKESFPLTVTSAQKNPTAFYLCASSTNFNQRVQPQHFGDGTRLSIL.

A remark on this clonotype: Relative to the germline gene, one junction end is altered; a read error may explain this. J is TRBJ2-7 and V is TRBV10-2, with 9 bases fitting TRBD2. The CDR3 is 15 residues long. The germline V gene has CDR1 WSHSY and CDR2 SAAADI. CDR3 sequence: CASSPTSGGKYEQYF. In DNA form, the CDR3 reads TGTGCCAGCAGCCCGACTAGCGGAGGGAAGTACGAGCAGTACTTC.

The rearrangement joins TRBV11-2 to TRBJ2-3; TRBD1 is a possible D gene (6 bases). CDR3 size: 12 residues. Germline V gives CDR1 SGHAT, CDR2 FQNNGV. V was shortened by 5 bases and J by 7 bases, with 10 bases between the two germline ends. The CDR3 nucleotides are TGTGCCAGCAGCCTACAGGGTCATACGCAGTATTTT. It is translated as CASSLQGHTQYF.

This clonotype showed up just a few times. The chain combines TRBV12-3 or TRBV12-4 with TRBJ1-2, with D perhaps TRBD1 (6 bases). V was pared by 3 bases and J by 6 bases, with 14 bases between. This CDR3 spans 14 amino acids. CDR3 residues: CASSFFGGADGYTF. In DNA, the CDR3 is TGTGCCAGCAGTTTCTTCGGGGGGGCCGATGGCTACACCTTC.

Concerning this clonotype itself: A much larger clone lies one base from this, so it may be a read error. Because the CDR3 is missing its conserved closing phenylalanine or tryptophan, this is likely a read error. This chain links TRBV20-1 with TRBJ2-5; the D is unclear. Trimming stripped 5 bases from V and 4 bases from J, with 14 bases between. The CDR3 consists of 13 residues. CDR1 is DFQATT, CDR2 SNEGSKA, per germline (reference sequence). CDR3 bases: TGCAGTGCTGGGTACCTAGTGGGAGAGACCCAGTACCTC. It is translated as CSAGYLVGETQYL.

The chain joins TRBV7-9 to TRBJ2-3, with D possibly matching TRBD2 (6 bases). CDR1 and CDR2 (germline): SEHNR, FQNEAQ (reference sequence). The germline V and J ends were trimmed by 5 bases and 4 bases, with 16 bases remaining between them. The length of the CDR3 is 15 residues. CDR3 amino acids: CASSLRPLASDTQYF. The CDR3 region has the DNA TGTGCCAGCAGCCTCAGACCTCTAGCGTCAGATACGCAGTATTTT.